The rows below give T cell receptor beta chains drawn from one sample of a study of T cell repertoires in cytomegalovirus infection. One entry per CDR3 protein results from TCRdb running MiXCR on the reads. The top ten clones hold 15% to 20% of a sample with 200,000 to 250,000 distinct CDR3 sequences, 20% to 25% of them seen once. Sequencing was performed on CD8+ T cells from PBMCs. These receptor sequences come from a human donor in good health (CMV status not recorded). Some clones in this sample may be carry-over from other donors' samples. The CDR3 runs from the conserved cysteine through the conserved F or W. The order of the fields is D gene, J gene, V gene, clone size, CDR3 DNA, CDR3 protein. D genes are given only for firm matches. Not every row has a clone size; where given, it reads once, few, many or a size class.

>.|TRBJ1-1|TRBV29-1|few
TGCAGCGTTGAAGATCGCGGGCAGGGCTCGAACACTGAAGCTTTCTTT
CSVEDRGQGSNTEAFF
>.|TRBJ2-1|TRBV7-9|.
TGTGCCAGCAGCCGCGGGGTCAACAATGAGCAGTTCTTC
CASSRGVNNEQFF
>.|TRBJ2-6|TRBV27|.
TGTGCCAGCACCCTCGCAGGGGGGGCCAACGTCCTGACTTTC
CASTLAGGANVLTF
>TRBD2|TRBJ2-5|TRBV12-3/TRBV12-4|few
TGTGCCAGCAGCCTAGTGGGGGGGTTCGAGACCCAGTACTTC
CASSLVGGFETQYF
>.|TRBJ2-7|TRBV7-9|.
TGTGCCAGCAGCTTAGCGGGGGCGAACTACGAGCAGTACTTC
CASSLAGANYEQYF
>TRBD2|TRBJ2-1|TRBV11-2|.
TGTGCCAGCAGGGGGGGGGAGAATGAGCAGTTCTTC
CASRGGENEQFF
>.|TRBJ2-3|TRBV28|.
TGTGCCAGCAGTTCTGACCAGGGGCGCGAAGATACGCAGTATTTT
CASSSDQGREDTQYF
>TRBD1|TRBJ1-2|TRBV12-3/TRBV12-4|many
TGTGCCAGCAGTTTCGGGGGACAGGGGGCAGACTATGGCTACACCTTC
CASSFGGQGADYGYTF
>TRBD2|TRBJ2-7|TRBV20-1|few
TGCAGTGCTGAAGGACTAGTGGGCTACGAGCAGTACTTC
CSAEGLVGYEQYF
>.|TRBJ1-2|TRBV29-1|.
TGCAGCACCACGGGGGGAAAAGAGGGTGGCTACACCTTC
CSTTGGKEGGYTF
>TRBD1|TRBJ1-4|TRBV7-9|many
TGTGCCAGCAGCTTGGGGCCAGGGGGCACTAATGAAAAACTGTTTTTT
CASSLGPGGTNEKLFF
>.|TRBJ1-1|TRBV7-6|many
TGTGCCAGCAGCTTAGCAGTGGGCACTGAAGCTTTCTTT
CASSLAVGTEAFF
>.|TRBJ1-2|TRBV6-4|.
TGTGCCAGCAGTGATGGCCCCGCCGAAAACTATGGCTACACCTTC
CASSDGPAENYGYTF